The clone carrying this TCR beta chain was observed a single time. This sample is part of a study of blood T cell repertoires in COVID-19. The V gene lost 3 bases and the J gene lost 10 bases, with 7 bases spanning the gap. The CDR3 covers 12 residues. Under the authors' procedure: Scientists estimated how many nucleated cells there were by amplifying reference gene primers. This table comes from immunoSEQ multiplex PCR, and its TCRdb copy is limited to in-frame clones, with some not included. V, J and clone size derive from that table, while D and trimming were established from the DNA sequence. The sample consists of approximately 41,000 clones, around four fifths of them appearing once.

The receptor was derived from a woman of 80 years or more with acute or convalescent COVID-19. The sequenced material came from peripheral blood. This chain links TRBV12-3 or TRBV12-4 with TRBJ1-6; possibly TRBD1 for D (5 bases). CDR3 in DNA: TGTGCCAGCAGTTTGGGGGGGTCACCCCTCCACTTT. Its protein product is CASSLGGSPLHF.